The clone carrying this T cell receptor beta chain turned up a few times. The antigen is unknown. This sample is drawn from a study of T-cell reconstitution after alpha-beta-depleted transplantation in children. Study-wide results and caveats: Several hundred graft clones that had expanded were reportedly the source of alpha-beta T cells about two months after transplant.

J was trimmed by 10 bases and V by 4 bases; bases with no gene match: 7. Germline V gene sequence: CDR1 SQVTM, CDR2 ANQGSEA. The CDR3 length is 12 residues. Unique molecular identifiers were used in preparing the TCRbeta library. One entry per CDR3 protein, called by TCRdb with MiXCR from the PCR reads. In the table there are fewer than 550,000 distinct CDR3 sequences, over 9.5% of which are singletons. The receptor was derived from a female patient between 2 and 15 years old who had a stem cell transplant for aplastic anemia, so the T cells may come from the graft donor. Specimen: PBMCs, mostly from graft donor cells, collected 180 days after TCRalphabeta/CD19-depleted stem cell transplant. The chain is built from TRBV29-1 and TRBJ2-1; TRBD1 matches 7 bases. In nucleotides, the CDR3 is TGCAGCGTTGTACAGGGGCCGGAGGAGCAGTTCTTC. Translating it yields CSVVQGPEEQFF.